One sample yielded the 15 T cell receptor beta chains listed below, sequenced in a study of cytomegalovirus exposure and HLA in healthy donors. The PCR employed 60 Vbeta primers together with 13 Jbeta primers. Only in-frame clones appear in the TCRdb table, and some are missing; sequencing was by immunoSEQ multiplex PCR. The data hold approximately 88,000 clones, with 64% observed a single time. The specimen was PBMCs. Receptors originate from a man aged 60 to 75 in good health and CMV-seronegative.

CDR3 residues: CASSASTDTQYF. CDR3 coding DNA: TGTGCCAGCAGCGCGAGCACAGATACGCAGTATTTT. The rearrangement links TRBV28 to TRBJ2-3; D gene uncertain. V was shortened by 6 bases and J by 0 bases, with 4 bases between the two germline ends. Germline CDR1 is MDHEN and CDR2 is SYDVKM. CDR3 size: 12 residues.

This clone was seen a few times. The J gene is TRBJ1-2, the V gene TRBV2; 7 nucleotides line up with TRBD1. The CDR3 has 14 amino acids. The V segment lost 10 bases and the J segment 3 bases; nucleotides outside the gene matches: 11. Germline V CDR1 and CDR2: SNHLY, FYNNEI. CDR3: CATLKDQGDYGYTF. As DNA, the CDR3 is TGTGCCACACTGAAGGACCAGGGGGACTATGGCTACACCTTC. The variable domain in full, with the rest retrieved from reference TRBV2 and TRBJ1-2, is EPEVTQTPSHQVTQMGQEVILRCVPISNHLYFYWYRQILGQKVEFLVSFYNNEISEKSEIFDDQFSVERPDGSNFTLKIRSTKLEDSAMYFCATLKDQGDYGYTFGSGTRLTVV.

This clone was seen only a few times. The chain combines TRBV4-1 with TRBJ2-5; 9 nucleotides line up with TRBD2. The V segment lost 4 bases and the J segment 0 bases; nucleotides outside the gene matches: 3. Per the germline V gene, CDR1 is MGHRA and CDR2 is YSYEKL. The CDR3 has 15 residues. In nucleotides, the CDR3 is TGCGCCAGCAGCCCAACTAGCGGGTACCAAGAGACCCAGTACTTC. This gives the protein CASSPTSGYQETQYF.

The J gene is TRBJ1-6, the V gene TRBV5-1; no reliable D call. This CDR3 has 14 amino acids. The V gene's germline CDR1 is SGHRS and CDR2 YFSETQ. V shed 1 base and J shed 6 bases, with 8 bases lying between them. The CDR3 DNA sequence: TGCGCCAGCAGCTTGTCTACAGTTAATTCACCCCTCCACTTT. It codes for CASSLSTVNSPLHF. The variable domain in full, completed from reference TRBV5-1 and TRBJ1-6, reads KAGVTQTPRYLIKTRGQQVTLSCSPISGHRSVSWYQQTPGQGLQFLFEYFSETQRNKGNFPGRFSGRQFSNSRSEMNVSTLELGDSALYLCASSLSTVNSPLHFGNGTRLTVT.

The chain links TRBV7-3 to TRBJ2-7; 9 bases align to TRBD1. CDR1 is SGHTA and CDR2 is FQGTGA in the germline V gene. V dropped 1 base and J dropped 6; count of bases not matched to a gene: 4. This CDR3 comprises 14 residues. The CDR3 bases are TGTGCCAGCAGCTTAAACAGGGGGCAAGGCGAGCAGTACTTC. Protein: CASSLNRGQGEQYF.

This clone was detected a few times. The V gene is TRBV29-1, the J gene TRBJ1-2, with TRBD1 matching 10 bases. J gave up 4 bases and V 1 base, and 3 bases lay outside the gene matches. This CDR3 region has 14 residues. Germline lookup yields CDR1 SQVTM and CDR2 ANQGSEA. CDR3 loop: CSVEATGGSYGYTF. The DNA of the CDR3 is TGCAGCGTTGAAGCGACAGGGGGCAGCTATGGCTACACCTTC.

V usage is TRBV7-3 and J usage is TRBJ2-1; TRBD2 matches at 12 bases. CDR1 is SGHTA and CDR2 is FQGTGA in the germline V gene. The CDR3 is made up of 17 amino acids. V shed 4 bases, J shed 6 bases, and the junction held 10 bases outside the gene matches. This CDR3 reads CASSSRLAGALGNEQFF. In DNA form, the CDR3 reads TGTGCCAGCAGCTCCCGACTAGCGGGGGCTCTGGGCAATGAGCAGTTCTTC.

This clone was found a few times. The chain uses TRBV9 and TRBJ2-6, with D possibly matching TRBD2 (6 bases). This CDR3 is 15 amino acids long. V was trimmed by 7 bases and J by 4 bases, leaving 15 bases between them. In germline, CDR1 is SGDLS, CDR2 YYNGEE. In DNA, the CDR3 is TGTGCCAGCCACTCTGGGGGGTCCGGGGCCAACGTCCTGACTTTC. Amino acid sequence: CASHSGGSGANVLTF.

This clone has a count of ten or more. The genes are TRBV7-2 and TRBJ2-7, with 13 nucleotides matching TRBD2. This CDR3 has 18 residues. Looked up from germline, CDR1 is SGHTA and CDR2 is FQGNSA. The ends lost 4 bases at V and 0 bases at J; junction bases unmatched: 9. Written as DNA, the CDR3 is TGTGCCAGCAGCTCCGGGACTAGCGGGGCCCGCAGCTCCTACGAGCAGTACTTC. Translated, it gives CASSSGTSGARSSYEQYF. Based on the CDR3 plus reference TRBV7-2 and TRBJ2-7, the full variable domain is GAGVSQSPSNKVTEKGKDVELRCDPISGHTALYWYRQSLGQGLEFLIYFQGNSAPDKSGLPSDRFSAERTGGSVSTLTIQRTQQEDSAVYLCASSSGTSGARSSYEQYFGPGTRLTVT.

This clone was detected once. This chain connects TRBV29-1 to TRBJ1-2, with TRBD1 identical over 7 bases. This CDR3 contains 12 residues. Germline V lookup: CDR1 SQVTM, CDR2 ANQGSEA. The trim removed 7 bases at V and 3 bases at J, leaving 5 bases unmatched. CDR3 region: CSAATGHYGYTF. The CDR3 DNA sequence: TGCAGCGCCGCGACAGGGCACTATGGCTACACCTTC.

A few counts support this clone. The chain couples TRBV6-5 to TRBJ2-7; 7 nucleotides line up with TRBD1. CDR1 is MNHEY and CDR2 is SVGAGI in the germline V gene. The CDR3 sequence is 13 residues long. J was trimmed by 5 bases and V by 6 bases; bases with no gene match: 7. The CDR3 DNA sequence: TGTGCCAGCAGCCAAAACCAGGGGGACGAGCAGTACTTC. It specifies CASSQNQGDEQYF.

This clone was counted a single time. CDR3 nucleotides: TGTGCCAGCGGGGAAGGGGGTTACAATGAGCAGTTCTTC. This codes for CASGEGGYNEQFF. The chain links TRBV9 to TRBJ2-1; D might be TRBD1 (6 bases). The germline V gene encodes CDR1 SGDLS and CDR2 YYNGEE. V shed 7 bases and J shed 4 bases, with 12 bases lying between them. The CDR3 covers 13 residues. The full variable domain, in which reference TRBV9 and TRBJ2-1 provide the parts outside the CDR3, is DSGVTQTPKHLITATGQRVTLRCSPRSGDLSVYWYQQSLDQGLQFLIQYYNGEERAKGNILERFSAQQFPDLHSELNLSSLELGDSALYFCASGEGGYNEQFFGPGTRLTVL.

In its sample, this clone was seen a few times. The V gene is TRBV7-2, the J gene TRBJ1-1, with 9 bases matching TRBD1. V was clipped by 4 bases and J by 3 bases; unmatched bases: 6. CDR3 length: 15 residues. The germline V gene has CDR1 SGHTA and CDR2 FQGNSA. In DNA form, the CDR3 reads TGTGCCAGCAGCTCGACCGGGACAGGGTACACTGAAGCTTTCTTT. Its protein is CASSSTGTGYTEAFF.

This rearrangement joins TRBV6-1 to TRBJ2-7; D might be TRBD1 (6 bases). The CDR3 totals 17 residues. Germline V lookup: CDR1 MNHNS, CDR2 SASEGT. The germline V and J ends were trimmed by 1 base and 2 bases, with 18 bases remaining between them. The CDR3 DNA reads TGTGCCAGCAGTGAAGTTGGCAGGGGCCAGGGTACCTACGAGCAGTACTTC. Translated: CASSEVGRGQGTYEQYF.

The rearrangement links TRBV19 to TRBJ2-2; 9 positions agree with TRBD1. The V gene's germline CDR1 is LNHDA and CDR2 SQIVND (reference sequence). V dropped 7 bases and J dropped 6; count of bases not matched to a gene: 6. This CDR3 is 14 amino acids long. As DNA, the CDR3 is TGTGCCAGTATTAGGACAGGGGTTCCCGGGGAGCTGTTTTTT. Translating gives CASIRTGVPGELFF.